Below, 22 T cell receptor beta chains from the same sample are listed, as sequenced in a study of blood T cell repertoires in COVID-19. Assay: immunoSEQ multiplex PCR; the TCRdb copy retains only in-frame clones and omits some. The table includes about 270,000 clones, roughly 86% detected once. The specimen was peripheral blood. The receptors were sampled from a man aged 35-49 years with active or convalescent COVID-19.

The chain uses TRBV13 and TRBJ1-5; maybe TRBD1 (5 bases). The CDR3 has 16 amino acids. Germline V lookup: CDR1 PRHDT, CDR2 FYEKMQ (reference sequence). The V end was cut by 3 bases, the J end by 2 bases, with 14 bases between. CDR3 sequence: CASSFREGGRNQPQHF. DNA for the CDR3: TGTGCCAGCAGCTTCAGGGAGGGTGGGCGCAATCAGCCCCAGCATTTT.

This clone was recorded once. This sequence joins TRBV6-5 and TRBJ1-6; no clear D gene. V lost 7 bases and J 10 bases, leaving 14 bases between the germline ends. Per the germline V gene, CDR1 is MNHEY and CDR2 is SVGAGI. This CDR3 region has 13 residues. The chain's CDR3 is CASTPFPGSPLHF. CDR3 in DNA: TGTGCCAGCACCCCTTTCCCCGGGTCACCCCTCCACTTT.

This sequence joins TRBV9 and TRBJ2-3, with TRBD1 as a possible D gene (6 bases). In germline, CDR1 is SGDLS, CDR2 YYNGEE. This CDR3 has 14 amino acids. The V end lost 3 bases, the J end lost 0 bases, and 8 bases lay between the germline ends. CDR3 loop: CASSEGQSTDTQYF. In DNA form, the CDR3 reads TGTGCCAGCAGCGAAGGACAGAGCACAGATACGCAGTATTTT. Variable domain in full (rest from reference TRBV9 and TRBJ2-3): DSGVTQTPKHLITATGQRVTLRCSPRSGDLSVYWYQQSLDQGLQFLIQYYNGEERAKGNILERFSAQQFPDLHSELNLSSLELGDSALYFCASSEGQSTDTQYFGPGTRLTVL.

J is TRBJ2-7 and V is TRBV24-1, with TRBD1 as a possible D gene (7 bases). The CDR3 extends over 15 amino acids. Trimming pared 1 base from V and 3 bases from J, leaving 12 bases between. The germline CDR1 and CDR2 sequences are KGHDR and SFDVKD. Here the CDR3 DNA reads TGTGCCACCAGTGATTTCGGGCAGGGGGGCTACGAGCAGTACTTC. This codes for CATSDFGQGGYEQYF.

The chain combines TRBV27 with TRBJ1-2; 12 bases are shared with TRBD1. Germline trimming cut 6 bases from V and 8 bases from J; bases unmatched to any gene: 7. Germline V lookup: CDR1 MNHEY, CDR2 SMNVEV (reference sequence). This CDR3 is built from 14 residues. The CDR3 coding sequence is TGTGCCAGCAGGCCGACCGGGACAGGGGGCGGCTACACCTTC. Protein sequence: CASRPTGTGGGYTF.

The chain carries TRBV27 and TRBJ2-3; maybe TRBD1 (6 bases). V lost 5 bases, J lost 2 bases, and 14 bases lay in between. The CDR3 runs 15 residues. CDR1 and CDR2 (germline): MNHEY, SMNVEV (reference sequence). The CDR3 DNA reads as TGTGCCAGCAGTCAACAGGGTTGGTTCACAGATACGCAGTATTTT. Encoded protein: CASSQQGWFTDTQYF.

Note on this clone: At one end the junction does not follow the germline gene, possibly because of a read error. This chain links TRBV7-2 with TRBJ2-7, with 13 bases that match TRBD2. This CDR3 is 15 amino acids long. Germline values: CDR1 SGHTA, CDR2 FQGNSA. The CDR3 spells CASSSGLAGAYGQYF. The CDR3 DNA is TGTGCCAGCAGCTCTGGACTAGCGGGGGCCTACGGGCAGTACTTC.

The chain uses TRBV29-1 and TRBJ1-5, with 8 bases matching TRBD1. Germline CDR1 reads SQVTM; CDR2 reads ANQGSEA. With 2 bases clipped from V and 0 bases from J, the junction kept 3 bases outside the gene matches. The CDR3 consists of 15 residues. CDR3 protein: CSVEWQGASNQPQHF. The CDR3 DNA follows: TGCAGCGTTGAATGGCAGGGGGCTAGCAATCAGCCCCAGCATTTT.

This chain joins TRBV6-5 and TRBJ1-5; D gene unclear. Trimming took off 6 bases at V and 4 bases at J, with 10 bases between the two ends. The CDR3 consists of 13 residues. Germline V gives CDR1 MNHEY, CDR2 SVGAGI. The DNA of the CDR3 is TGTGCCAGCAGCTCTCTTTTGAATCAGCCCCAGCATTTT. This sequence encodes CASSSLLNQPQHF.

The J gene is TRBJ2-1, the V gene TRBV18; the D gene is possibly TRBD1 (6 bases). The germline CDR1 and CDR2 sequences are KGHSH and LQKENI. This CDR3 is 14 amino acids long. The germline V and J ends were trimmed by 5 bases and 7 bases, with 15 bases remaining between them. This CDR3 is CASSVRDTKNEQFF. The CDR3 DNA is TGTGCCAGCTCAGTCCGGGACACAAAGAATGAGCAGTTCTTC.

The V and J genes are TRBV4-1 and TRBJ2-5; the match to TRBD2 covers 8 bases. In germline, CDR1 is MGHRA, CDR2 YSYEKL. The CDR3 runs 22 residues. With V trimmed by 3 bases and J by 4 bases, 28 bases remained unmatched. CDR3 coding DNA: TGCGCCAGCAGCCACCCAAAAACCCCTCCTCTAGACGGGGGGGCCCTTCTAGAGACCCAGTACTTC. Translated, it gives CASSHPKTPPLDGGALLETQYF.

The V call is TRBV29-1, the J call TRBJ1-2; TRBD1 matches at 9 bases. J gave up 4 bases and V 4 bases, and 10 bases lay outside the gene matches. Germline CDR1 is SQVTM and CDR2 is ANQGSEA. The CDR3 length is 15 residues. Here the CDR3 DNA reads TGCAGCGTTGCCTGGGGACAGGGAGGGGGCTATGGCTACACCTTC. Encoded protein: CSVAWGQGGGYGYTF.

The V call is TRBV27, the J call TRBJ2-2; no clear D. The CDR3 loop spans 13 amino acids. Germline V lookup: CDR1 MNHEY, CDR2 SMNVEV (reference sequence). The V end lost 2 bases, the J end lost 4 bases, and 5 bases lay between the germline ends. CDR3 amino acids: CASSLTVTGELFF. In nucleotides, the CDR3 is TGTGCCAGCAGTTTAACGGTCACCGGGGAGCTGTTTTTT.

Concerning this clone: Other nucleotide sequences from this sample produce the same CDR3. The V and J genes are TRBV12-3 or TRBV12-4 and TRBJ2-3; D unresolved. CDR3 size: 11 residues. Trimming took 3 bases from V and 6 from J, leaving 4 bases between them. CDR3 region: CASSFSDTQYF. CDR3 DNA: TGTGCCAGCAGTTTTTCGGATACGCAGTATTTT.

This chain connects TRBV11-2 to TRBJ1-5; D is possibly TRBD1 (5 bases). The CDR3 is 14 amino acids. V gave up 5 bases and J gave up 7 bases, with 15 bases separating them. Germline V lookup: CDR1 SGHAT, CDR2 FQNNGV. In nucleotides, the CDR3 is TGTGCCAGCAGCCTCCGGGGGAGCGAGCAGCCCCAGCATTTT. It codes for CASSLRGSEQPQHF.

The gene calls are TRBV2 and TRBJ1-1; TRBD1 is a possible D gene (6 bases). The CDR3 is made up of 14 amino acids. Trimming removed 6 bases at V and 6 bases at J, with 17 bases between. Per germline, CDR1 SNHLY and CDR2 FYNNEI. CDR3 nucleotide sequence: TGTGCCAGCAGGCAGAACAGGGTTGACCCTGAAGCTTTCTTT. Its protein product is CASRQNRVDPEAFF.

The table lists this clone with a few counts. This chain uses TRBV19 with TRBJ1-5; D gene uncertain. Per the germline V gene, CDR1 is LNHDA and CDR2 is SQIVND (reference sequence). This CDR3 contains 15 residues. The V end lost 3 bases, the J end lost 0 bases, and 9 bases lay between the germline ends. The chain's CDR3 is CASSIASYSNQPQHF. CDR3 in DNA: TGTGCCAGTAGTATCGCCAGTTATAGCAATCAGCCCCAGCATTTT.

The chain recombines TRBV15 with TRBJ1-1; no definite D call. CDR3 length equals 13 residues. CDR1 and CDR2 (germline): LNHNV, YYDKDF (reference sequence). Trimming shortened V by 5 bases and J by 5 bases, and 12 bases separated the two germline ends. This CDR3 reads CATSSRSGTEAFF. CDR3 bases: TGTGCCACCAGCTCCCGCTCGGGGACTGAAGCTTTCTTT.

V gene TRBV21-1 combines with J gene TRBJ1-5. TRBV21-1 is shown as a pseudogene. This CDR3 comprises 19 residues. The chain's CDR3 is CASSKARGRVLYSNQPQHF. In DNA, the CDR3 is TGTGCCAGCAGCAAAGCGCGGGGCAGGGTCCTATATAGCAATCAGCCCCAGCATTTT.

The V call is TRBV19, the J call TRBJ2-1; the match to TRBD1 covers 7 bases. V lost 7 bases, J lost 4 bases, and 13 bases stayed unmatched. Germline V CDR1 and CDR2: LNHDA, SQIVND (reference sequence). The CDR3 extends over 16 amino acids. CDR3 residues: CASTSYEGAVYNEQFF. In DNA form, the CDR3 reads TGTGCCAGTACCTCATATGAGGGGGCCGTTTACAATGAGCAGTTCTTC.

The CDR3 DNA is TGCGCCAGCAGCTTCGGGACAGGGGGTAGTGGCTACACCTTC. The encoded protein is CASSFGTGGSGYTF. This chain uses TRBV5-1 with TRBJ1-2; 11 bases align to TRBD1. The CDR3 loop spans 14 amino acids. V was pared by 2 bases and J by 7 bases, with 4 bases of the junction left unmatched. The germline V gene has CDR1 SGHRS and CDR2 YFSETQ.

This chain links TRBV19 with TRBJ2-1; 8 bases fit TRBD2. The CDR3 length is 16 residues. V shed 7 bases and J 7 bases; nucleotides not matched to a gene: 15. Germline loops: CDR1 LNHDA, CDR2 SQIVND (reference sequence). The CDR3 spells CASKGQAGDRNNEQFF. The CDR3 DNA reads TGTGCCAGTAAGGGGCAAGCGGGAGATCGAAATAATGAGCAGTTCTTC.